Each of the 13 T cell receptor beta chains below was sequenced from the same sample in a study of tissue T cells after allogeneic stem cell transplantation. Using immunoSEQ multiplex PCR, the repertoire was profiled, and TCRdb retains in-frame clones only, with some absent. The sample contains some 25,000 clones, about 70% of which appear only once. This sample comprised tissue from the ileum, obtained at autopsy. The receptors stem from an older female donor with lung cancer.

This clone was counted a few times. The rearrangement uses TRBV14 and TRBJ2-2, with D hard to call. CDR3 length: 15 amino acids. Germline lookup yields CDR1 SGHDN and CDR2 FVKESK. V was shortened by 2 bases and J by 0 bases, with 7 bases between the two germline ends. This CDR3 is CASSQQIPNTGELFF. The DNA for the CDR3 is TGTGCCAGCAGCCAACAGATCCCGAACACCGGGGAGCTGTTTTTT.

This clone is judged medium-sized. The J gene is TRBJ2-5, the V gene TRBV5-5, with TRBD1 matching 7 bases. Trimming removed 6 bases from V and 3 bases from J; junction bases left unmatched: 11. This CDR3 has 15 residues. Germline V lookup: CDR1 SGHKS, CDR2 YYEKEE (reference sequence). CDR3 sequence reads: CASKLAGTEKETQYF. CDR3 coding DNA: TGTGCCAGCAAACTCGCTGGGACAGAGAAAGAGACCCAGTACTTC. The entire variable domain, with the rest obtained from reference TRBV5-5 and TRBJ2-5, is as follows: DAGVTQSPTHLIKTRGQQVTLRCSPISGHKSVSWYQQVLGQGPQFIFQYYEKEERGRGNFPDRFSARQFPNYSSELNVNALLLGDSALYLCASKLAGTEKETQYFGPGTRLLVL.

This chain links TRBV18 with TRBJ2-3; D possibly corresponds to TRBD2 (5 bases). The CDR3 consists of 16 residues. Germline V CDR1 and CDR2: KGHSH, LQKENI. V lost 4 bases and J lost 1, with 15 bases in between. The CDR3 region is CASSRVVRAGTDTQYF. The CDR3 DNA sequence: TGTGCCAGCTCACGGGTAGTGAGGGCTGGCACAGATACGCAGTATTTT. The full variable domain, with the rest looked up from reference TRBV18 and TRBJ2-3, is NAGVMQNPRHLVRRRGQEARLRCSPMKGHSHVYWYRQLPEEGLKFMVYLQKENIIDESGMPKERFSAEFPKEGPSILRIQQVVRGDSAAYFCASSRVVRAGTDTQYFGPGTRLTVL.

The V and J genes are TRBV7-8 and TRBJ1-5; weak D call: TRBD1 (5 bases). This CDR3 has 15 residues. With 1 base removed from V and 2 bases from J, the gap between germline ends came to 9 bases. Per the germline V gene, CDR1 is SGHVS and CDR2 is FQNEAQ. CDR3 nucleotide sequence: TGTGCCAGCAGCTTAGATTGGGGCCGCAATCAGCCCCAGCATTTT. Translation: CASSLDWGRNQPQHF.

The rearrangement uses TRBV6-6 and TRBJ1-6; tentatively, D is TRBD1 (5 bases). CDR3 size: 16 residues. Germline-derived CDR1 and CDR2 are MNHNY and SVGAGI (reference sequence). The ends were cut back, 2 bases at V and 9 bases at J, with 17 bases in the middle. For the CDR3, the DNA is TGTGCCAGCAGTTACAGGTTGGCGCAGGGCGGTTCACCCCTCCACTTT. Amino acid sequence: CASSYRLAQGGSPLHF.

CDR3 residues: CASSLGGAGNQPQHF. The CDR3 nucleotides are TGTGCCAGCAGCTTAGGGGGGGCTGGCAATCAGCCCCAGCATTTT. V and J are TRBV7-2 and TRBJ1-5; weak D call: TRBD1 (6 bases). Germline values: CDR1 SGHTA, CDR2 FQGNSA. The CDR3 loop spans 15 amino acids. Trimming took 1 base from V and 2 from J, leaving 9 bases between them.

The rearrangement joins TRBV18 to TRBJ1-6; 7 positions match TRBD1. With 5 bases clipped from V and 10 bases from J, the junction kept 8 bases outside the gene matches. Germline lookup yields CDR1 KGHSH and CDR2 LQKENI. This CDR3 spans 14 amino acids. In DNA form, the CDR3 reads TGTGCCAGCTCAAGGGACAGCCAACGATCACCCCTCCACTTT. As protein: CASSRDSQRSPLHF.

This chain joins TRBV5-6 and TRBJ1-2; TRBD1 aligns across 12 bases. The ends lost 4 bases at V and 6 bases at J; junction bases unmatched: 4. The CDR3 has 14 residues. Germline CDR1 SGHDT, CDR2 YYEEEE. Written as DNA, the CDR3 is TGTGCCAGCAGCCAGGGGACAGGGGGCCATGGCTACACCTTC. Its protein is CASSQGTGGHGYTF.

The chain uses TRBV6-5 and TRBJ2-3; D ambiguous. Germline V lookup: CDR1 MNHEY, CDR2 SVGAGI. CDR3 length equals 15 residues. Trimming took off 2 bases at V and 2 bases at J, with 11 bases between the two ends. CDR3 amino acids: CASSYGFWDTDTQYF. The CDR3 nucleotides read TGTGCCAGCAGTTACGGGTTTTGGGACACAGATACGCAGTATTTT.

The chain is built from TRBV2 and TRBJ2-7, with D possibly being TRBD1 (6 bases). The V gene lost 3 bases and the J gene lost 2 bases, with 8 bases spanning the gap. The length of the CDR3 is 13 residues. Germline CDR1 and CDR2: SNHLY and FYNNEI. The CDR3 DNA reads TGTGCCAGCAGTGAGGGGGCCGCCTACGAGCAGTACTTC. Protein product: CASSEGAAYEQYF.

This clone was seen a handful of times. The V call is TRBV6-4, the J call TRBJ2-5, with D unresolved. This CDR3 contains 10 residues. V dropped 4 bases and J dropped 4 bases, with 1 base sitting between them. Germline loops: CDR1 MRHNA, CDR2 SNTAGT. CDR3 DNA sequence: TGTGCCAGCAGTGGAGAGACCCAGTACTTC. This encodes CASSGETQYF.

V gene TRBV18 combines with J gene TRBJ2-5; 7 positions agree with TRBD1. The CDR3 consists of 16 residues. CDR1 and CDR2 from the germline V gene are KGHSH and LQKENI. After removal of 5 bases from V and 5 bases from J, the junction contained 14 bases not matched to a gene. Here the CDR3 reads CASSRDPGTAKETQYF. The DNA of the CDR3 is TGTGCCAGCTCAAGGGACCCCGGGACAGCAAAGGAGACCCAGTACTTC.

The V and J genes are TRBV20-1 and TRBJ2-7, with D tentatively TRBD1 or TRBD2 (5 bases each). The CDR3 covers 14 residues. Germline V gene data show CDR1 as DFQATT and CDR2 as SNEGSKA (reference sequence). V lost 3 bases to trimming and J lost 0 bases, with 12 bases between them. CDR3 coding DNA: TGCAGTGCTAGTAGAGGGGCCGACTCCTACGAGCAGTACTTC. Protein product: CSASRGADSYEQYF.